One sample yielded the 27 T cell receptor beta chains listed below, sequenced in a study of CD8 T cells in ankylosing spondylitis. One entry per CDR3 protein, called by TCRdb with MiXCR from the 5' RACE reads. This table holds roughly 46,000 distinct CDR3 sequences, 4% found once. Sequencing was carried out using blood, either unsorted or a sorted T cell fraction (not recorded which). The receptor set was obtained from a female donor with ankylosing spondylitis or in good health (not recorded which).

The rearrangement links TRBV9 to TRBJ2-6, with 8 bases fitting TRBD1. This CDR3 contains 17 residues. CDR1 is SGDLS, CDR2 YYNGEE, per germline. J gave up 0 bases and V 5 bases, and 7 bases lay outside the gene matches. CDR3 bases: TGTGCCAGCAGAATGGGACAGGACTCCTCTGGGGCCAACGTCCTGACTTTC. Its protein is CASRMGQDSSGANVLTF. The full variable domain, in which reference TRBV9 and TRBJ2-6 provide the parts outside the CDR3, is DSGVTQTPKHLITATGQRVTLRCSPRSGDLSVYWYQQSLDQGLQFLIQYYNGEERAKGNILERFSAQQFPDLHSELNLSSLELGDSALYFCASRMGQDSSGANVLTFGAGSRLTVL.

This clonotype was seen ten or more times. The V and J genes are TRBV9 and TRBJ2-1; the match to TRBD2 covers 7 bases. Germline trimming cut 0 bases from V and 0 bases from J; bases unmatched to any gene: 6. This CDR3 has 17 amino acids. Germline V CDR1 and CDR2: SGDLS, YYNGEE. The CDR3 here is CASSVGRRGDSYNEQFF. CDR3 DNA: TGTGCCAGCAGCGTAGGTAGACGGGGGGACTCCTACAATGAGCAGTTCTTC. Full variable domain (rest looked up from reference TRBV9 and TRBJ2-1): DSGVTQTPKHLITATGQRVTLRCSPRSGDLSVYWYQQSLDQGLQFLIQYYNGEERAKGNILERFSAQQFPDLHSELNLSSLELGDSALYFCASSVGRRGDSYNEQFFGPGTRLTVL.

The V and J genes are TRBV9 and TRBJ2-7, with 11 bases identical to TRBD1. J lost 4 bases, V lost 5 bases, and 8 bases had no gene match. The germline CDR1 and CDR2 sequences are SGDLS and YYNGEE. The CDR3 is made up of 15 amino acids. The CDR3 DNA reads TGTGCCAGCAGTCCTCTCGGGACAGGGGGGTACGAGCAGTACTTC. This encodes CASSPLGTGGYEQYF.

This clonotype was seen many times. CDR3 amino acids: CASSEAPSGDQPQHF. The CDR3 DNA is TGTGCCAGCAGCGAGGCCCCCTCAGGGGATCAGCCCCAGCATTTT. The chain recombines TRBV9 with TRBJ1-5; D perhaps matches TRBD1 (6 bases). The CDR3 runs to 15 residues. The V end lost 3 bases, the J end lost 5 bases, and 15 bases lay between the germline ends. Germline CDR1 reads SGDLS; CDR2 reads YYNGEE.

This clonotype was recorded at least ten times. This chain connects TRBV9 to TRBJ2-7; D remains unclear. The CDR3 is made up of 14 amino acids. Germline CDR1 SGDLS, CDR2 YYNGEE. Trimming took 4 bases from V and 2 from J, leaving 13 bases between them. The CDR3 region has the DNA TGTGCCAGCAGCTTCTCCCAATCGACCTACGAGCAGTACTTC. It encodes CASSFSQSTYEQYF. The full variable domain, rest sourced from reference TRBV9 and TRBJ2-7, is DSGVTQTPKHLITATGQRVTLRCSPRSGDLSVYWYQQSLDQGLQFLIQYYNGEERAKGNILERFSAQQFPDLHSELNLSSLELGDSALYFCASSFSQSTYEQYFGPGTRLTVT.

This clonotype was detected many times. The chain employs TRBV9 and TRBJ2-7; no definite D call. The length of the CDR3 is 13 residues. Trimming removed 0 bases at V and 6 bases at J, with 10 bases between. Germline V gives CDR1 SGDLS, CDR2 YYNGEE. The DNA of the CDR3 is TGTGCCAGCAGCGTAGGAGAAGGTTCCGAGCAGTACTTC. It encodes CASSVGEGSEQYF.

This clonotype was counted ten times or more. The V and J genes are TRBV9 and TRBJ1-1; possibly TRBD1 for D (6 bases). This CDR3 is built from 15 residues. Trimming pared 4 bases from V and 1 base from J, leaving 14 bases between. Germline lookup yields CDR1 SGDLS and CDR2 YYNGEE. This chain's CDR3 is CASSTTGQRNTEAFF. In DNA form, the CDR3 reads TGTGCCAGCAGCACCACAGGGCAGCGGAACACTGAAGCTTTCTTT.

The chain employs TRBV9 and TRBJ2-3; 8 bases map to TRBD2. V dropped 0 bases and J dropped 0; count of bases not matched to a gene: 6. The CDR3 length is 17 residues. Germline CDR1 SGDLS, CDR2 YYNGEE. CDR3 nucleotide sequence: TGTGCCAGCAGCGTAGATCTGGCGGGGGGCAGCACAGATACGCAGTATTTT. Its protein is CASSVDLAGGSTDTQYF.

The sample holds many counts of this clonotype. The V and J genes are TRBV9 and TRBJ2-2; D is ambiguous. V was pared by 0 bases and J by 4 bases, with 19 bases between. This CDR3 is 18 amino acids long. Germline-derived CDR1 and CDR2 are SGDLS and YYNGEE. CDR3: CASSVGPYSRRGTGELFF. The CDR3 bases are TGTGCCAGCAGCGTAGGCCCGTACTCGCGGCGCGGCACCGGGGAGCTGTTTTTT.

This clonotype was detected many times. The gene calls are TRBV9 and TRBJ2-6; D gene uncertain. Trimming shortened V by 4 bases and J by 4 bases, and 12 bases separated the two germline ends. Germline V gene sequence: CDR1 SGDLS, CDR2 YYNGEE. This CDR3 spans 15 amino acids. Written as DNA, the CDR3 is TGTGCCAGCAGCCCGATGGGTTACGGGGCCAACGTCCTGACTTTC. Translation: CASSPMGYGANVLTF.

This clonotype was observed at least ten times. The CDR3 DNA reads TGTGCCAGCAGCGCACTAGCCTCCCTACAAGAGACCCAGTACTTC. Amino acid sequence: CASSALASLQETQYF. V gene TRBV9 combines with J gene TRBJ2-5; D perhaps matches TRBD2 (6 bases). The CDR3 loop spans 15 amino acids. Germline values: CDR1 SGDLS, CDR2 YYNGEE. Trimming left V 3 bases short and J 2 bases short, with 14 bases between.

This clonotype was observed many times. This chain links TRBV9 with TRBJ2-1; the match to TRBD2 covers 7 bases. The V segment lost 4 bases and the J segment 8 bases; nucleotides outside the gene matches: 9. Germline V gene sequence: CDR1 SGDLS, CDR2 YYNGEE. There are 14 residues in the CDR3. CDR3 sequence: CASSQTSQDDEQFF. DNA for the CDR3: TGTGCCAGCAGCCAGACTAGCCAAGACGATGAGCAGTTCTTC.

The CDR3 region has the DNA TGTGCCAGCAGCGTAGACACAGGGGGTACCTACGAGCAGTACTTC. This encodes CASSVDTGGTYEQYF. This chain joins TRBV9 and TRBJ2-7, with 8 bases matching TRBD1. CDR3 length equals 15 residues. Germline loops: CDR1 SGDLS, CDR2 YYNGEE. V gave up 0 bases and J gave up 2 bases; unmatched junction bases: 4.

In this sample, this clonotype turned up a few times. This chain uses TRBV9 with TRBJ2-7; 15 positions agree with TRBD2. Germline V gene data show CDR1 as SGDLS and CDR2 as YYNGEE. The CDR3 is 15 residues long. The junction had 2 bases not matched to a gene; V was cut back by 3 bases and J by 4 bases. The CDR3 DNA follows: TGTGCCAGCAGCGCAGGGACTAGCGGGGGGTACGAGCAGTACTTC. Its protein product is CASSAGTSGGYEQYF.

This clonotype appeared many times. The rearrangement uses TRBV9 and TRBJ2-7; TRBD1 agrees at 8 bases. Germline CDR1 is SGDLS and CDR2 is YYNGEE. Germline trimming cut 4 bases from V and 1 base from J; bases unmatched to any gene: 10. The CDR3 sequence is 16 residues long. CDR3 loop: CASSSTGGSPSYEQYF. In DNA form, the CDR3 reads TGTGCCAGCAGCTCCACAGGGGGGTCACCGTCCTACGAGCAGTACTTC.

This clonotype was counted only a few times. V is TRBV9 and J is TRBJ1-2; TRBD1 matches at 9 bases. Per the germline V gene, CDR1 is SGDLS and CDR2 is YYNGEE. This CDR3 contains 18 residues. Trimming took 3 bases from V and 3 from J; bases not matched to a gene: 15. Here the CDR3 reads CASSATGGAGIWDYGYTF. The DNA for the CDR3 is TGTGCCAGCAGCGCCACAGGGGGCGCGGGGATTTGGGACTATGGCTACACCTTC.

This clonotype was seen repeatedly, ten times or more. The rearrangement links TRBV9 to TRBJ1-1; possibly TRBD1 for D (5 bases). Germline V gives CDR1 SGDLS, CDR2 YYNGEE. Trimming removed 4 bases at V and 4 bases at J, with 11 bases between. CDR3 length: 13 residues. The CDR3 region is CASSTAGLTEAFF. In nucleotides, the CDR3 is TGTGCCAGCAGCACAGCAGGGCTCACTGAAGCTTTCTTT.

This clonotype was seen repeatedly, ten times or more. This chain joins TRBV9 and TRBJ2-2, with TRBD2 matching 12 bases. This CDR3 contains 18 residues. Trimming cost V 4 bases and J 0 bases; bases outside gene matches: 7. Germline CDR1 and CDR2: SGDLS and YYNGEE. The CDR3 DNA reads TGTGCCAGCAGCATGAGGACTAGCGGGGCGGCGAACACCGGGGAGCTGTTTTTT. Translated: CASSMRTSGAANTGELFF.

This clonotype is medium-sized (0.01 to 0.1%) by share. The chain recombines TRBV9 with TRBJ1-2; TRBD1 is a possible D gene (5 bases). Per germline, CDR1 SGDLS and CDR2 YYNGEE. This CDR3 spans 15 amino acids. The V gene lost 3 bases and the J gene lost 1 base, with 13 bases spanning the gap. The CDR3 coding sequence is TGTGCCAGCAGCGCGGCGGGGGGGGATAACTATGGCTACACCTTC. Its translation is CASSAAGGDNYGYTF.

This clonotype was picked up many times. This chain links TRBV9 with TRBJ2-5; 9 positions agree with TRBD2. The CDR3 runs to 15 residues. Per the germline V gene, CDR1 is SGDLS and CDR2 is YYNGEE. V was clipped by 5 bases and J by 0 bases; unmatched bases: 5. CDR3 DNA: TGTGCCAGCAGTCTAGGACTAGCGTACCAAGAGACCCAGTACTTC. It translates to CASSLGLAYQETQYF.

This clonotype was seen many times. The chain joins TRBV9 to TRBJ2-1, with D tentatively TRBD1 or TRBD2 (5 bases each). CDR3 length: 16 residues. CDR1 SGDLS and CDR2 YYNGEE come from the germline V gene. Trimming removed 4 bases from V and 0 bases from J, with 14 bases in between. The CDR3 sequence: CASSPRGTSSYNEQFF. The CDR3 bases are TGTGCCAGCAGCCCGAGAGGGACGAGCTCCTACAATGAGCAGTTCTTC. Drawing the rest from reference TRBV9 and TRBJ2-1, the complete variable domain is DSGVTQTPKHLITATGQRVTLRCSPRSGDLSVYWYQQSLDQGLQFLIQYYNGEERAKGNILERFSAQQFPDLHSELNLSSLELGDSALYFCASSPRGTSSYNEQFFGPGTRLTVL.

This clonotype was counted at least ten times. J is TRBJ1-3 and V is TRBV9, with no clear D. V was cut by 8 bases and J by 0 bases, with 9 bases left in between. The CDR3 spans 13 residues. CDR1 and CDR2 from the germline V gene are SGDLS and YYNGEE. The CDR3 region has the DNA TGTGCCAGTCAGGCAGGCTCTGGAAACACCATATATTTT. This gives the protein CASQAGSGNTIYF.

This clonotype was observed many times. This chain joins TRBV9 and TRBJ1-1, with D tentatively TRBD1 (6 bases). The V and J ends lost 0 bases and 4 bases respectively, with 10 bases between them. The CDR3 is 14 amino acids. Germline CDR1 and CDR2: SGDLS and YYNGEE. CDR3 region: CASSVATGATEAFF. The CDR3 DNA reads as TGTGCCAGCAGCGTAGCTACGGGGGCCACTGAAGCTTTCTTT.

This clonotype was detected many times. The V call is TRBV9, the J call TRBJ2-2; 8 positions match TRBD2. Germline CDR1 is SGDLS and CDR2 is YYNGEE. The junction had 6 bases not matched to a gene; V was cut back by 4 bases and J by 4 bases. The CDR3 is made up of 15 amino acids. The CDR3 DNA reads as TGTGCCAGCAGCCTAGGGACTAGTCGCACCGGGGAGCTGTTTTTT. This codes for CASSLGTSRTGELFF.

This clonotype was detected many times. CDR3 DNA: TGTGCCAGCAGCCTACGACTGGGAAGCAATGAGCAGTTCTTC. It specifies CASSLRLGSNEQFF. The chain has TRBV9 and TRBJ2-1; D is ambiguous. V was cut by 4 bases and J by 6 bases, with 14 bases left in between. The CDR3 runs to 14 residues. From germline, CDR1 is SGDLS and CDR2 YYNGEE.

V gene TRBV9 combines with J gene TRBJ2-5, with D possibly TRBD2 on 6 matching bases. CDR1 is SGDLS and CDR2 is YYNGEE in the germline V gene. V lost 0 bases, J lost 2 bases, and 11 bases lay in between. This CDR3 region has 15 residues. The CDR3 loop is CASSVGSGRQETQYF. CDR3 DNA sequence: TGTGCCAGCAGCGTAGGTTCCGGGAGACAAGAGACCCAGTACTTC.

This clonotype has a count of ten or more. The J gene is TRBJ1-3, the V gene TRBV9, with D tentatively TRBD1 (5 bases). Germline V gene sequence: CDR1 SGDLS, CDR2 YYNGEE. V lost 2 bases and J 4 bases, leaving 10 bases between the germline ends. The CDR3 contains 14 residues. The CDR3 region is CASSVSGIGNTIYF. The CDR3 DNA is TGTGCCAGCAGCGTTTCAGGGATCGGAAACACCATATATTTT.